This record looks at one TCR beta chain sequence and its context. What it binds is unknown. Germline V gene sequence: CDR1 SGHTA, CDR2 FQGTGA. V was clipped by 4 bases and J by 5 bases; unmatched bases: 7. The CDR3 is 15 amino acids. The data stem from a study of Siglec-9 on CD8 T cells in melanoma. Study results and caveats: An effector memory CD8+ T-cell subset seemingly accumulating in melanoma was reportedly marked and regulated by Siglec-9.

Assay: immunoSEQ multiplex PCR; the TCRdb copy retains only in-frame clones and omits some. The sample holds about 33,000 clones, 80% to 85% seen once. The receptor was isolated from a human donor in good health. Sequenced: Siglec-9- CD8+ T cells sorted from blood. The chain combines TRBV7-3 with TRBJ2-3; 9 bases line up with TRBD2. The CDR3, as DNA: TGTGCCAGCAGCTCAAGCGGGGGGCGAGGAGATACGCAGTATTTT. As protein: CASSSSGGRGDTQYF.